This T cell receptor beta chain stems from a study of TIL therapy for anti-PD-1-resistant metastatic lung cancer. V gave up 3 bases and J gave up 7 bases; unmatched junction bases: 8. This CDR3 has 15 residues. Germline CDR1 is DFQATT and CDR2 is SNEGSKA (reference sequence). The time point here: pre-treatment sample, taken before nivolumab and TIL therapy. The tumor samples were excised metastases, mostly pleural nodules or supraclavicular lymph nodes. The libraries were made with immunoSEQ v3. Measured with immunoSEQ multiplex PCR; TCRdb has only the in-frame clones, and not every one. The sample includes roughly 92,000 clones, roughly 65% of them seen just once.

This TCR derives from a person between 30 and 80 years old with non-small cell lung cancer. This rearrangement joins TRBV20-1 to TRBJ1-6, with 8 bases fitting TRBD1. This specimen was tumor tissue, taken at baseline. The CDR3: CSASQGAQGNSPLHF. In DNA, the CDR3 is TGCAGTGCTAGTCAGGGGGCGCAAGGGAATTCACCCCTCCACTTT.